Listed below are T cell receptor beta chains from one sample, sequenced in a study of CD8 T cells in Susac syndrome. TCRdb re-derived calls from the immunoSEQ multiplex PCR reads in MiXCR, one entry per CDR3 protein. The table lists almost 450,000 distinct CDR3 sequences, more than 80% of them singletons, with approximately 0.12% in the top ten. Sequencing was performed on CD8+ T cells from PBMCs. Receptors were obtained from a human donor with multiple sclerosis. CDR3s include the opening cysteine and the closing phenylalanine or tryptophan. The D gene is left open where the match is weak. Clone size is stated in some rows and not others, as once, few, many or a class when expanded.

D: -
size: -
V: TRBV29-1
J: TRBJ1-1
CDR3: CSAEGHSNTEAFF
DNA: TGCAGCGCTGAGGGACACTCGAACACTGAAGCTTTCTTT

D: TRBD1
size: -
V: TRBV11-2
J: TRBJ1-2
CDR3: CASSSPDRGRVGYTF
DNA: TGTGCCAGCAGCTCACCGGACAGGGGGCGGGTTGGCTACACCTTC

D: TRBD1
size: -
V: TRBV7-9
J: TRBJ2-1
CDR3: CASSDIPGQASYNEQFF
DNA: TGTGCCAGCAGCGATATTCCTGGACAGGCTTCCTACAATGAGCAGTTCTTC

D: -
size: -
V: TRBV14
J: TRBJ2-2
CDR3: CASSQYRAGELFF
DNA: TGTGCCAGCAGCCAATACAGAGCCGGGGAGCTGTTTTTT

D: -
size: -
V: TRBV19
J: TRBJ2-1
CDR3: CASSIQGPNEQFF
DNA: TGTGCCAGTAGCATACAGGGTCCCAATGAGCAGTTCTTC

D: -
size: -
V: TRBV14
J: TRBJ1-1
CDR3: CASSVGVTEAFF
DNA: TGTGCCAGCAGCGTAGGGGTTACTGAAGCTTTCTTT

D: -
size: -
V: TRBV4-1
J: TRBJ2-3
CDR3: CASSPPSSRTDTQYF
DNA: TGCGCCAGCAGCCCACCCAGCAGCCGCACAGATACGCAGTATTTT

D: TRBD1
size: -
V: TRBV12-3/TRBV12-4
J: TRBJ2-3
CDR3: CASSQTGASTDTQYF
DNA: TGTGCCAGCAGCCAGACAGGGGCTAGCACAGATACGCAGTATTTT

D: -
size: once
V: TRBV20-1
J: TRBJ1-1
CDR3: CSAESLDKPNTEAFF
DNA: TGCAGTGCTGAGTCATTGGACAAGCCAAACACTGAAGCTTTCTTT

D: -
size: -
V: TRBV6-1
J: TRBJ1-5
CDR3: CASSMTGNQPQHF
DNA: TGTGCCAGCAGTATGACCGGGAATCAGCCCCAGCATTTT

D: -
size: -
V: TRBV20-1
J: TRBJ2-7
CDR3: CSARKGGMSSYEQYF
DNA: TGCAGTGCTAGGAAAGGGGGAATGAGCTCCTACGAGCAGTACTTC

D: -
size: -
V: TRBV4-2
J: TRBJ1-5
CDR3: CASSPERMGESNQPQHF
DNA: TGTGCCAGCAGCCCCGAGCGTATGGGGGAGAGCAATCAGCCCCAGCATTTT

D: -
size: -
V: TRBV4-1
J: TRBJ2-7
CDR3: CASSQVPASSYEQYF
DNA: TGCGCCAGCAGCCAAGTCCCCGCTAGCTCCTACGAGCAGTACTTC

D: -
size: -
V: TRBV6-1
J: TRBJ2-5
CDR3: CASRGKGGETQYF
DNA: TGTGCCAGCCGTGGGAAGGGGGGAGAGACCCAGTACTTC

D: -
size: -
V: TRBV6-2/TRBV6-3
J: TRBJ2-5
CDR3: CASSYSLGNRETQYF
DNA: TGTGCCAGCAGTTACTCGCTAGGGAATCGGGAGACCCAGTACTTC

D: -
size: few
V: TRBV13
J: TRBJ1-6
CDR3: CASSSQQGNSPLHF
DNA: TGTGCCAGCAGCTCCCAACAGGGTAATTCACCCCTCCACTTT

D: -
size: -
V: TRBV6-1
J: TRBJ2-6
CDR3: CASRPTGMSYSGANVLTF
DNA: TGTGCCAGCAGACCCACCGGGATGTCGTACTCTGGGGCCAACGTCCTGACTTTC

D: -
size: -
V: TRBV19
J: TRBJ1-3
CDR3: CASMKQHGNTIYF
DNA: TGTGCCAGTATGAAACAGCATGGAAACACCATATATTTT

D: -
size: -
V: TRBV4-1
J: TRBJ2-1
CDR3: CASSPPTVQGEQFF
DNA: TGCGCCAGCAGCCCGCCGACTGTTCAGGGTGAGCAGTTCTTC

D: -
size: -
V: TRBV11-2
J: TRBJ2-6
CDR3: CASSPDVQGWVSLGANVLTF
DNA: TGTGCCAGCAGCCCCGACGTACAGGGATGGGTTTCCTTAGGGGCCAACGTCCTGACTTTC

D: -
size: -
V: TRBV4-1
J: TRBJ2-4
CDR3: CASSQDGRVNIQYF
DNA: TGCGCCAGCAGCCAAGATGGCAGGGTGAACATTCAGTACTTC

D: -
size: -
V: TRBV19
J: TRBJ2-1
CDR3: CASSPRGLHHEQFF
DNA: TGTGCCAGTAGTCCTCGGGGTCTACACCATGAGCAGTTCTTC

D: -
size: -
V: TRBV5-1
J: TRBJ2-2
CDR3: CAILWAGELFF
DNA: TGCGCCATCCTGTGGGCCGGGGAGCTGTTTTTT

D: TRBD2
size: -
V: TRBV27
J: TRBJ2-5
CDR3: CASSLLPLAGTQETQYF
DNA: TGTGCCAGCTCTTTACTCCCGCTAGCGGGAACCCAAGAGACCCAGTACTTC

D: TRBD1
size: -
V: TRBV6-4
J: TRBJ1-1
CDR3: CASSDTYRQGRTEAFF
DNA: TGTGCCAGCAGTGACACCTACCGACAGGGGAGGACTGAAGCTTTCTTT

D: -
size: -
V: TRBV2
J: TRBJ1-2
CDR3: CASSERAGVSGYTF
DNA: TGTGCCAGCAGTGAAAGAGCGGGAGTAAGTGGCTACACCTTC

D: -
size: once
V: TRBV12-5
J: TRBJ2-1
CDR3: CASGTYNEQFF
DNA: TGTGCTAGTGGTACGTACAATGAGCAGTTCTTC

D: -
size: -
V: TRBV7-9
J: TRBJ2-3
CDR3: CASSPMGVDTQYF
DNA: TGTGCCAGCAGCCCAATGGGAGTAGATACGCAGTATTTT

D: TRBD1
size: -
V: TRBV7-9
J: TRBJ1-1
CDR3: CASSFTGGLETFF
DNA: TGTGCCAGCAGTTTCACAGGGGGCTTGGAAACTTTCTTT

D: -
size: -
V: TRBV12-3/TRBV12-4
J: TRBJ1-1
CDR3: CASSFLEGGRGLNTEAFF
DNA: TGTGCCAGCAGTTTCCTAGAAGGTGGCAGAGGGCTAAACACTGAAGCTTTCTTT

D: -
size: -
V: TRBV27
J: TRBJ2-1
CDR3: CASSLSVRREQFF
DNA: TGTGCCAGCAGTTTATCGGTCCGAAGGGAGCAGTTCTTC

D: TRBD1
size: -
V: TRBV11-2
J: TRBJ1-1
CDR3: CASRDRAHRPNTEAFF
DNA: TGTGCCAGCCGGGACAGGGCCCACCGACCTAACACTGAAGCTTTCTTT

D: TRBD2
size: -
V: TRBV18
J: TRBJ2-7
CDR3: CASSRGRGSYEQYF
DNA: TGTGCCAGCTCCCGCGGGCGGGGGTCCTACGAGCAGTACTTC

D: -
size: -
V: TRBV28
J: TRBJ1-1
CDR3: CAINHGTYTEAFF
DNA: TGTGCCATCAACCATGGGACCTACACTGAAGCTTTCTTT

D: TRBD1
size: once
V: TRBV29-1
J: TRBJ2-1
CDR3: CSVDWTGGHNEQFF
DNA: TGCAGCGTTGACTGGACAGGGGGCCATAATGAGCAGTTCTTC

D: TRBD1
size: -
V: TRBV10-3
J: TRBJ1-1
CDR3: CAIESQGGTEAFF
DNA: TGTGCCATTGAAAGTCAGGGGGGCACTGAAGCTTTCTTT

D: -
size: few
V: TRBV6-6
J: TRBJ1-3
CDR3: CASSKQAPGGNTIYF
DNA: TGTGCCAGCAGTAAACAGGCTCCGGGGGGAAACACCATATATTTT

D: -
size: -
V: TRBV2
J: TRBJ2-1
CDR3: CAILRWTNYNEQFF
DNA: TGTGCAATACTTAGGTGGACCAACTACAATGAGCAGTTCTTC

D: -
size: once
V: TRBV12-3/TRBV12-4
J: TRBJ2-7
CDR3: CASSSPGHSPDGQYF
DNA: TGTGCCAGCAGTTCGCCGGGACACTCCCCGGACGGGCAGTACTTC

D: -
size: -
V: TRBV28
J: TRBJ2-2
CDR3: CASDTGAGELFF
DNA: TGTGCCAGTGACACGGGGGCCGGGGAGCTGTTTTTT

D: -
size: -
V: TRBV30
J: TRBJ1-1
CDR3: CAWATDGQGPSTEAFF
DNA: TGTGCCTGGGCCACCGATGGGCAGGGCCCAAGCACTGAAGCTTTCTTT

D: -
size: -
V: TRBV4-1
J: TRBJ2-7
CDR3: CASSPWPSYEQYF
DNA: TGCGCCAGCAGCCCCTGGCCTTCCTACGAGCAGTACTTC

D: -
size: -
V: TRBV27
J: TRBJ2-7
CDR3: CASSLSARHYEQYF
DNA: TGTGCCAGCAGTTTATCGGCCAGACACTACGAGCAGTACTTC